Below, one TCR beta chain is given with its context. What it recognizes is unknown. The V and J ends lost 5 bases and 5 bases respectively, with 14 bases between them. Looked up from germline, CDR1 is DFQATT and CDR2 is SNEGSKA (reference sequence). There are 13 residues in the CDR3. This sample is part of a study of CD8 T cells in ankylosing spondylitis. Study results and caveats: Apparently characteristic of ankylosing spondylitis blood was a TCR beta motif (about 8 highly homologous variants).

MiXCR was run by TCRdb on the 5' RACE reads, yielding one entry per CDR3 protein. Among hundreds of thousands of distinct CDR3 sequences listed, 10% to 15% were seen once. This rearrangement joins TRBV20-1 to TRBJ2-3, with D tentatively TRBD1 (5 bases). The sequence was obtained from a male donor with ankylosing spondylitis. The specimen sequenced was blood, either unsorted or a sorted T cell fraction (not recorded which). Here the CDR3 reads CSAPGTGGDTQYF. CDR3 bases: TGCAGTGCTCCTGGAACAGGTGGAGATACGCAGTATTTT.